A selection of T cell receptor beta chains follows, all from one sample in a study of cytomegalovirus exposure and HLA in healthy donors. This table comes from immunoSEQ multiplex PCR, and its TCRdb copy is limited to in-frame clones, with some not included. This sample has about 180,000 clones, with 60% to 80% found just once. The sample comprised PBMCs. These receptors originate from a man in his forties or fifties in good health and CMV-seropositive. Both conserved end residues are part of each CDR3. The order of the fields is J gene, clone size, D gene, V gene, CDR3 DNA, CDR3 protein. The D gene is left open where the match is weak. Size is omitted from some rows. Given values are once, few, many or a class for expanded clones.

TRBJ2-2	few	TRBD1	TRBV7-7	TGTGCTAGCAGCTTTGCGGGACAGGGCGCCACCGGGGAGCTGTTTTTT	CASSFAGQGATGELFF
TRBJ2-3	-	TRBD2	TRBV30	TGTGCCTCCTTAGCGGGAGCAGGCACAGATACGCAGTATTTT	CASLAGAGTDTQYF
TRBJ1-5	few	-	TRBV5-6	TGTGCCAGCAGCCCGAACCGGAATCAGCCCCAGCATTTT	CASSPNRNQPQHF
TRBJ1-4	-	-	TRBV25-1	TGTGCCAGCAGTGACCCCCGCGCTCGTAATGAAAAACTGTTTTTT	CASSDPRARNEKLFF
TRBJ2-1	-	-	TRBV5-4	TGTGCCAGCAGCTTGGGCAGGGACTTCTACAATGAGCAGTTCTTC	CASSLGRDFYNEQFF
TRBJ2-5	-	-	TRBV28	TGTGCCAGCAGTTTAATCAGGGGCCTCCAAGAGACCCAGTACTTC	CASSLIRGLQETQYF
TRBJ1-2	-	-	TRBV5-1	TGCGCCAGCAGCTTGAGTGGCTTCGAGGCCCATGGCTACACCTTC	CASSLSGFEAHGYTF
TRBJ1-6	-	-	TRBV10-3	TGTGCCATCAGTGAGAACGAGGTCTCACCCCTCCACTTT	CAISENEVSPLHF
TRBJ1-2	-	-	TRBV6-1	TGTGCCAGCAGTCCGCTCCAGGGTGTTGGCTACACCTTC	CASSPLQGVGYTF
TRBJ2-5	-	-	TRBV7-3	TGTGCCAGCAGCTTTTCCGGCCAAGAGACCCAGTACTTC	CASSFSGQETQYF
TRBJ1-1	-	TRBD1	TRBV6-5	TGTGCCAGCACCGGGACAGAGAACACTGAAGCTTTCTTT	CASTGTENTEAFF
TRBJ1-3	-	-	TRBV11-2	TGTGCCAGCAGCTTAGTGTCTGCTGGAAACACCATATATTTT	CASSLVSAGNTIYF
TRBJ1-2	once	TRBD1	TRBV29-1	TGCAGCGTTCTCATACAGGGGGCGTATGGCTACACCTTC	CSVLIQGAYGYTF
TRBJ2-1	-	TRBD1	TRBV5-1	TGCGCCAGCAGCCAATCCGGACAGGATTTGTACAATGAGCAGTTCTTC	CASSQSGQDLYNEQFF
TRBJ2-7	-	TRBD1	TRBV6-5	TGTGCCAGCAGTTACGAACAGGGGGCAGCCCACGAGCAGTACTTC	CASSYEQGAAHEQYF
TRBJ1-2	-	-	TRBV25-1	TGTGCCAGCAGTGAACCGGGTCAGAACTATGGCTACACCTTC	CASSEPGQNYGYTF
TRBJ2-3	-	-	TRBV18	TGTGCCAGCTCACTCTCCAGGCCGGGCACAGATACGCAGTATTTT	CASSLSRPGTDTQYF
TRBJ1-5	-	-	TRBV7-8	TGTGCCAGCAGCTTTGGACAGAATCAGCCCCAGCATTTT	CASSFGQNQPQHF
TRBJ2-1	-	TRBD2	TRBV7-3	TGTGCCAGCAGCAAGGGACTAAGTAACAATGAGCAGTTCTTC	CASSKGLSNNEQFF
TRBJ1-2	-	TRBD1	TRBV29-1	TGCAGCGTTCGGGACAGGGCGAACTATGGCTACACCTTC	CSVRDRANYGYTF
TRBJ2-6	-	TRBD2	TRBV5-1	TGCGCCAGCAGCACTCCCGGGACTAGCGGTACTGGGGCCAACGTCCTGACTTTC	CASSTPGTSGTGANVLTF
TRBJ2-4	-	TRBD2	TRBV2	TGTGCCAGCACTAACGGACTAGCGGGAGTCTCGCACTTC	CASTNGLAGVSHF
TRBJ2-6	-	-	TRBV6-1	TGTGCCAGCAGTGCCGGGACTCCATACTCTGGGGCCAACGTCCTGACTTTC	CASSAGTPYSGANVLTF
TRBJ2-2	-	TRBD2	TRBV5-6	TGTGCCAGCAGCCCTAGCGGGAGAGGGGCCGGGGAGCTGTTTTTT	CASSPSGRGAGELFF
TRBJ2-7	-	-	TRBV7-8	TGTGCCAGCAGCCTCCGGGACACGTACGAGCAGTACTTC	CASSLRDTYEQYF
TRBJ2-1	-	-	TRBV10-1	TGCGCCAGCAGCCGGGTGGGGAGCGCCTACAATGAGCAGTTCTTC	CASSRVGSAYNEQFF
TRBJ1-6	-	-	TRBV5-3	TGTGCCAGAAGCCCACGGGGTGTGGGCCAATATCCGGATTCACCCCTCCACTTT	CARSPRGVGQYPDSPLHF
TRBJ2-5	-	-	TRBV5-1	TGCGCCAGCAGCTTGGCCCAGGGGGGCCAAGAGACCCAGTACTTC	CASSLAQGGQETQYF
TRBJ2-2	-	-	TRBV19	TGTGCCAGTAGTATAGGTCGAGACACCGGGGAGCTGTTTTTT	CASSIGRDTGELFF
TRBJ2-3	-	TRBD1	TRBV6-4	TGTGCCAGCAGTGACGGGACAGGGGCCCCAGATACGCAGTATTTT	CASSDGTGAPDTQYF
TRBJ2-7	-	TRBD1	TRBV9	TGTGCCAGCATAGTGGGGACAGGGCTGTTAGGTTCCTACTACGAGCAGTACTTC	CASIVGTGLLGSYYEQYF
TRBJ2-7	few	TRBD1	TRBV12-5	TGTGCTAGTGGCCTGACAGGGGGTGGCGAGCAGTACTTC	CASGLTGGGEQYF
TRBJ2-1	-	-	TRBV19	TGTGCCAGTAGTACGAACATGGACAATGAGCAGTTCTTC	CASSTNMDNEQFF
TRBJ1-3	-	-	TRBV10-1	TGCGCCAGCAGTGACGGGTCGGGTGGAAACACCATATATTTT	CASSDGSGGNTIYF
TRBJ2-7	-	-	TRBV5-1	TGCGCCAGCAGCTTGGATCCGGGGGAATACGAGCAGTACTTC	CASSLDPGEYEQYF
TRBJ2-1	-	TRBD2	TRBV11-2	TGTGCCAGCAGCTTAAATAGCGGGGGCCTCTACAATGAGCAGTTCTTC	CASSLNSGGLYNEQFF
TRBJ2-1	-	-	TRBV11-2	TGTGCCAGCAGGGTAACAGGGGAGGATGAGCAGTTCTTC	CASRVTGEDEQFF
TRBJ2-2	-	-	TRBV7-9	TGTTCCAGCAGCTTAGCCGACTCCGGGGAGCTGTTTTTT	CSSSLADSGELFF
TRBJ2-7	few	-	TRBV7-2	TGTGCCAGCAGCCCAAGAAGAGTCTCCTACGAGCAGTACTTC	CASSPRRVSYEQYF
TRBJ2-7	-	-	TRBV5-5	TGTGCCAGCAGCTTGGGGCAGGGAGGCTTCTACGAGCAGTACTTC	CASSLGQGGFYEQYF
TRBJ2-1	-	-	TRBV5-1	TGCGCCAGCAGCTCAGCGGTCTCCTACAATGAGCAGTTCTTC	CASSSAVSYNEQFF
TRBJ2-1	-	-	TRBV5-1	TGCGCCAGCAGCAAGGGGGGCGGGAGCTCCTACAATGAGCAGTTCTTC	CASSKGGGSSYNEQFF
TRBJ1-5	-	TRBD1	TRBV30	TGTGCCTGGACCCCAAGACAGGGGGCTTATCAGCCCCAGCATTTT	CAWTPRQGAYQPQHF
TRBJ2-7	-	TRBD1	TRBV14	TGTGCCAGCAGCCAGCGGACAGGGGCGGAAGAGCAGTACTTC	CASSQRTGAEEQYF
TRBJ2-7	-	TRBD1	TRBV6-1	TGTGCCAGCAGTTTAAGGGACAGGGGCTACGAGCAGTACTTC	CASSLRDRGYEQYF
TRBJ2-7	-	TRBD1	TRBV19	TGTGCCAGTAGCTACGCCGGGACAGAACCCTACGAGCAGTACTTC	CASSYAGTEPYEQYF
TRBJ2-3	-	-	TRBV30	TGTGCCTGGGGCCTGTATACGCAGTATTTT	CAWGLYTQYF
TRBJ2-7	-	-	TRBV10-1	TGCGCCAGCAGTGACGGCTACGAGCAGTACTTC	CASSDGYEQYF
TRBJ1-5	few	-	TRBV6-6	TGTGCCAGCAGTTATAGGGGGAGCAATCAGCCCCAGCATTTT	CASSYRGSNQPQHF
TRBJ1-6	-	TRBD1	TRBV6-5	TGTGCCAGCAGTTACGGCCGGGACAGGGTTAATTCACCCCTCCACTTT	CASSYGRDRVNSPLHF
TRBJ2-7	once	-	TRBV14	TGTGCCAGCAGCAGAGAGGACTCCTACGAGCAGTACTTC	CASSREDSYEQYF
TRBJ2-7	-	TRBD2	TRBV5-1	TGCGCCAGCAGCGATGGGGCGGGGGTCTACGAGCAGTACTTC	CASSDGAGVYEQYF
TRBJ2-1	-	-	TRBV7-9	TGTGCCAGCAGCTCAAGCTGGAGGGCGCAGTTCTTC	CASSSSWRAQFF
TRBJ1-4	-	-	TRBV2	TGTGCCAGCAGTGACAGGGCGGGGAATGAAAAACTGTTTTTT	CASSDRAGNEKLFF
TRBJ1-1	-	-	TRBV9	TGTGCCAGCAGCGACCGTCCCGGGACACTTTCGAACACTGAAGCTTTCTTT	CASSDRPGTLSNTEAFF
TRBJ1-1	few	-	TRBV28	TGTGCCAGCAGTTTGAGCGGGTTGCCCGAAGCTTTCTTT	CASSLSGLPEAFF
TRBJ1-3	-	-	TRBV18	TGTGCCAGCTCTCCAACCCACGGGGTAGACTCTGGAAACACCATATATTTT	CASSPTHGVDSGNTIYF
TRBJ2-1	-	-	TRBV7-9	TGTGCCAGCAGCCGGACTGAGAACAATGAGCAGTTCTTC	CASSRTENNEQFF
TRBJ2-1	-	TRBD2	TRBV7-9	TGTGCCAGCAGCTTAATCTACCCCGGGAGGGGGGGTAGCAATGAGCAGTTCTTC	CASSLIYPGRGGSNEQFF
TRBJ2-1	-	TRBD1	TRBV5-1	TGCGCCAGCAGCTTACGATTTGACAGGGGCACCTACAATGAGCAGTTCTTC	CASSLRFDRGTYNEQFF